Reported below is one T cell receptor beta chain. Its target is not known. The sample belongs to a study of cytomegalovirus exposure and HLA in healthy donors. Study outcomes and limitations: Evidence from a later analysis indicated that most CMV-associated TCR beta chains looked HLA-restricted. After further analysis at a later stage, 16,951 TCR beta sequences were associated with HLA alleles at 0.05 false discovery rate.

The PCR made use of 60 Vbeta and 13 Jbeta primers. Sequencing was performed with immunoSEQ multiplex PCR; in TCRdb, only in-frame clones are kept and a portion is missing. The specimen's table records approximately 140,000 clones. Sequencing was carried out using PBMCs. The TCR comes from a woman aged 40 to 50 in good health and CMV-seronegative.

CDR3 amino acids: CAISATGRDQPQHF. CDR3 sequence (DNA): TGTGCCATCAGTGCGACTGGGAGGGATCAGCCCCAGCATTTT. The V and J genes are TRBV10-3 and TRBJ1-5; D is unresolved. The CDR3 extends over 14 amino acids. The V and J ends lost 4 bases and 5 bases respectively, with 12 bases between them. Germline loops: CDR1 ENHRY, CDR2 SYGVKD.